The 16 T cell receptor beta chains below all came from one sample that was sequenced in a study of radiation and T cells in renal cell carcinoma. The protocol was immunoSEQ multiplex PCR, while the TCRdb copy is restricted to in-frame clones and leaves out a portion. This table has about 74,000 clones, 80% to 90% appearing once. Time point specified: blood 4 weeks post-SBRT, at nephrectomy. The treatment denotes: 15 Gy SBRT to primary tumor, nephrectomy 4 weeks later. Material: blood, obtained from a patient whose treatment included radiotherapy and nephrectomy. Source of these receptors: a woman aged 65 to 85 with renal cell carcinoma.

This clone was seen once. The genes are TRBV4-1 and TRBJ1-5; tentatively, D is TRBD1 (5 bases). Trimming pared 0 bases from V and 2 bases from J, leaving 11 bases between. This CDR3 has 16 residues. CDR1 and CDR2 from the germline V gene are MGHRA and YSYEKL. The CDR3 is CASSQELARGNQPQHF. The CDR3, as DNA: TGCGCCAGCAGCCAAGAGTTAGCCAGGGGCAATCAGCCCCAGCATTTT.

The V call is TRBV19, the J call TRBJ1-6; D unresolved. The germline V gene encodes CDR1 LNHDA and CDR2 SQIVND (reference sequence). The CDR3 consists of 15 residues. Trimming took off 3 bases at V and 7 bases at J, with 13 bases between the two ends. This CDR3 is CASSIVIQDNSPLHF. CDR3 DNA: TGTGCCAGTAGTATTGTAATCCAGGACAATTCACCCCTCCACTTT.

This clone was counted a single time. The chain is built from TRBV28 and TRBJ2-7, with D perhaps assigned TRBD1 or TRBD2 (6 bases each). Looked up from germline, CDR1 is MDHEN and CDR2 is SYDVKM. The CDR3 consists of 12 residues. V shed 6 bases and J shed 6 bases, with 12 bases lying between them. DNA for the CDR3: TGTGCCAGCAGCTCGGGGGCGGGCGAGCAGTACTTC. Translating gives CASSSGAGEQYF.

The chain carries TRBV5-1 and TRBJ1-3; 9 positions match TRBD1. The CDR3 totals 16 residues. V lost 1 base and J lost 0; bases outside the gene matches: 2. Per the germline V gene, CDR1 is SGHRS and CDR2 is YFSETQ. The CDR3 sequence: CASSLTGGYSGNTIYF. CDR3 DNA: TGCGCCAGCAGCTTGACAGGGGGCTACTCTGGAAACACCATATATTTT.

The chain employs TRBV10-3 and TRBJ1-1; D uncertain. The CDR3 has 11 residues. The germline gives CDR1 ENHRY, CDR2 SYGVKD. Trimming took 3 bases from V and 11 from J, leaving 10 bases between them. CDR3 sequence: CAISDSRFAFF. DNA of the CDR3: TGTGCCATCAGTGATTCCAGATTTGCTTTCTTT.

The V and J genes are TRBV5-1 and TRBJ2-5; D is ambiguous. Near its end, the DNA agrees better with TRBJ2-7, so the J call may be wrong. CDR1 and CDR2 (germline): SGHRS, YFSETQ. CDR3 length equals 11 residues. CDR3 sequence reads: CASSFTYEQYF. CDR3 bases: TGCGCCAGCAGCTTCACCTACGAGCAGTACTTC.

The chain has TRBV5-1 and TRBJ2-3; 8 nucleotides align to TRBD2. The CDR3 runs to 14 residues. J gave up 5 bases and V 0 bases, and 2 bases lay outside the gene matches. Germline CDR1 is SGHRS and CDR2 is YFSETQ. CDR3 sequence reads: CASSLGLARDTQYF. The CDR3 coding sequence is TGCGCCAGCAGCTTGGGACTAGCGAGAGATACGCAGTATTTT.

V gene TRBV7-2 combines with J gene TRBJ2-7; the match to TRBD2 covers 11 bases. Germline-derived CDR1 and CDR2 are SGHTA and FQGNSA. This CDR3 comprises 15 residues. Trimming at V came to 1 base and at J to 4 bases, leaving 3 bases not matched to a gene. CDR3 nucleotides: TGTGCCAGCAGCTTAGGAACTAGCGGGGGTTACGAGCAGTACTTC. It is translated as CASSLGTSGGYEQYF. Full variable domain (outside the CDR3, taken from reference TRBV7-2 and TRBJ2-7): GAGVSQSPSNKVTEKGKDVELRCDPISGHTALYWYRQSLGQGLEFLIYFQGNSAPDKSGLPSDRFSAERTGGSVSTLTIQRTQQEDSAVYLCASSLGTSGGYEQYFGPGTRLTVT.

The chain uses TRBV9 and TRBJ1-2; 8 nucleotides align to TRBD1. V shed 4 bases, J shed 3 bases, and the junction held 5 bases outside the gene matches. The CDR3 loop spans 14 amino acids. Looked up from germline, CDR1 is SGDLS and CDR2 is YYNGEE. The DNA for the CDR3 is TGTGCCAGCAGCCCGACGGACAGGGACTATGGCTACACCTTC. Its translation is CASSPTDRDYGYTF.

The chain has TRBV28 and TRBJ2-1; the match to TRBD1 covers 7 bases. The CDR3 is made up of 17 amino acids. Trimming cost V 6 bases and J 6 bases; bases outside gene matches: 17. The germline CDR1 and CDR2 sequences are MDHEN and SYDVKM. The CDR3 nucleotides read TGTGCCAGCAGACCCCCTCGACGGCAGGGGGTCAGCAATGAGCAGTTCTTC. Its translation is CASRPPRRQGVSNEQFF.

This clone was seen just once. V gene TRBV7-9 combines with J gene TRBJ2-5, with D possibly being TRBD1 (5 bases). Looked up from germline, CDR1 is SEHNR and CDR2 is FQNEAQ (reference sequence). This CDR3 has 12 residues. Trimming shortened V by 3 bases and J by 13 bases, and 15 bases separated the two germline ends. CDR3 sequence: CASSFREGIGYF. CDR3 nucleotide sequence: TGTGCCAGCAGCTTCAGGGAAGGAATAGGGTACTTC.

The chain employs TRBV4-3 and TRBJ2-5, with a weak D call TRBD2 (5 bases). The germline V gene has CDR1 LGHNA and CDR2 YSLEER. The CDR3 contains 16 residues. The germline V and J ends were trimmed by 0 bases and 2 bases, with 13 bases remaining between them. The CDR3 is CASSQERARGQETQYF. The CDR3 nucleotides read TGCGCCAGCAGCCAAGAGCGGGCCCGAGGACAAGAGACCCAGTACTTC.

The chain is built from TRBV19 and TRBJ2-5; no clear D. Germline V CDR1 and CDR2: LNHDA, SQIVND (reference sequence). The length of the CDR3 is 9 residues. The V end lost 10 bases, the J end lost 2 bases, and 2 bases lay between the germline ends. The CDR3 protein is CATQETQYF. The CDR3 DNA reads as TGTGCCACACAAGAGACCCAGTACTTC.

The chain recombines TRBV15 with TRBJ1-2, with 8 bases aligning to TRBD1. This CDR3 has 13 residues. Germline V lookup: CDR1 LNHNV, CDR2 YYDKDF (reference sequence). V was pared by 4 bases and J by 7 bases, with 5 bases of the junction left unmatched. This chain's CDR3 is CATSMGQAVGYTF. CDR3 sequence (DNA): TGTGCCACCAGCATGGGACAGGCGGTTGGCTACACCTTC. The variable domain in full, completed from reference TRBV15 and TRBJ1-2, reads DAMVIQNPRYQVTQFGKPVTLSCSQTLNHNVMYWYQQKSSQAPKLLFHYYDKDFNNEADTPDNFQSRRPNTSFCFLDIRSPGLGDTAMYLCATSMGQAVGYTFGSGTRLTVV.

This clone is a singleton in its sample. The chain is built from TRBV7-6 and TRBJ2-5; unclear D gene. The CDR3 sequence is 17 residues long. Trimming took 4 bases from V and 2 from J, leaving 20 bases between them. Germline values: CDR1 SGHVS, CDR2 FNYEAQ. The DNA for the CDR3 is TGTGCCAGCAGCTCCCCGTTCGGTGGCAGCAGACAAGAGACCCAGTACTTC. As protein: CASSSPFGGSRQETQYF.

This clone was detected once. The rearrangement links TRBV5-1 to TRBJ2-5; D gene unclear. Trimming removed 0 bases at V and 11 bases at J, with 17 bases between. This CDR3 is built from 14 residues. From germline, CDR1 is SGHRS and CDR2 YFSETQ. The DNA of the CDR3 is TGCGCCAGCAGCTTGGACGGGCCCTCTCAGCAGCAGTACTTC. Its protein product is CASSLDGPSQQQYF.